This T cell receptor beta chain appears in the sequencing data of a study of blood T cells in healthy people across ages. Findings and caveats of the study: PBMCs that were unsorted prevented a conclusive naive versus antigen-experienced comparison.

Note on this clonotype: The antigen is not known.

The second PCR ran about 6 to 12 cycles with a sample-barcoded 5' primer and J-beta primers. MiXCR, run by TCRdb on the 5' RACE reads, gives a single entry per CDR3 protein. The sample records around 940,000 distinct CDR3 sequences, roughly 51% being singletons. Trimming pared 3 bases from V and 8 bases from J, leaving 14 bases between. The CDR3 spans 14 residues. Material: blood. This sequence joins TRBV12-3 or TRBV12-4 and TRBJ2-1; TRBD2 is a possible D gene (6 bases). The clonotype originates from a woman aged 55-70 years in good health. CDR3 bases: TGTGCCAGCAGTTTGGGTAGCGGTCGGGATGAGCAGTTCTTC. It is translated as CASSLGSGRDEQFF.